This T cell receptor (beta chain) originates from a study of CD8 T cells in ankylosing spondylitis. A single record per CDR3 protein comes from TCRdb applying MiXCR to the 5' RACE reads. Of roughly 90,000 distinct CDR3 sequences listed, over 6.5% were seen once; the top ten hold more than 9.5%. The V and J ends lost 2 bases and 1 base respectively, with 15 bases between them. This CDR3 region has 16 residues. CDR1 and CDR2 from the germline V gene are SGHDT and YYEEEE. The material sequenced was blood, either unsorted or a sorted T cell fraction (not recorded which). The V call is TRBV5-6, the J call TRBJ2-5; tentatively, D is TRBD2 (6 bases). The receptor comes from a male donor with ankylosing spondylitis or in good health (not recorded which). CDR3 sequence reads: CASSLETRVFQETQYF. The CDR3 nucleotides read TGTGCCAGCAGCTTAGAGACTAGGGTTTTCCAAGAGACCCAGTACTTC.